This TCR beta chain was found in a study of CD8 T cell repertoires and HIV-1 epitope variants. V was pared by 6 bases and J by 3 bases, with 9 bases of the junction left unmatched. CDR3 length: 15 residues. Germline assignment: CDR1 MDHEN and CDR2 SYDVKM. Assay used: immunoSEQ multiplex PCR; TCRdb lists only in-frame clones, some missing. Among 90,000 or so clones, roughly 77% were seen once, and the ten largest hold roughly 24%. The count of this clone is one. The sequence derives from a male donor with HIV. The chain carries TRBV28 and TRBJ2-7; TRBD2 aligns across 9 bases. The specimen sequenced was uncultured baseline CD8+ T cells from peripheral blood mononuclear cells (PBMCs). In nucleotides, the CDR3 is TGTGCCAGCAGCCCAAGCGGGGGGACCTTCTACGAGCAGTACTTC. It encodes CASSPSGGTFYEQYF.